Presented here are 2 T cell receptor beta chains from one specimen sequenced in a study of glioma-infiltrating T cells (dated by TCRdb to the mid-2010s). Instrument on record: Illumina MiSeq. TCR alpha and beta CDR3 regions were amplified with the iRepertoire nested amplicon-rescue multiplex PCR (arm-PCR) platform from RNA. Through fastp at Q25 and MiXCR, TCRdb rebuilt clones from the public reads, retaining in-frame beta chains. Each entry merges the rows of one CDR3 protein and shows their most common DNA and genes. A total of about 10,000 distinct CDR3 sequences appear in this sample, under 60% of them only once. The ten most abundant clones make up around 20% of the sample. Specimen: glioma tissue, nonneoplastic brain tissue, or PBMCs (not recorded which). These receptors all stem from a human donor with low-grade glioma or glioblastoma, undergoing nonglioma brain surgery, or in good health (not recorded which).

The chain combines TRBV27 with TRBJ1-5; D uncertain. V was pared by 7 bases and J by 0 bases, with 19 bases between. This CDR3 region has 17 residues. The germline V gene encodes CDR1 MNHEY and CDR2 SMNVEV (reference sequence). The chain's CDR3 is CASTLAWNSVSNQPQHF. CDR3 nucleotide sequence: TGTGCCAGCACCCTCGCGTGGAATTCGGTTAGCAATCAGCCCCAGCATTTT.

The chain recombines TRBV15 with TRBJ2-1; a possible D gene is TRBD2 (5 bases). The germline gives CDR1 LNHNV, CDR2 YYDKDF (reference sequence). Between the trimmed V and J ends, which lost 11 bases and 7 bases, there was a span of 24 bases. CDR3 length: 15 residues. The CDR3, as DNA: TGTGCCGCAAGCAGAGCCGGTGGTAGGACTAATGAGCAGTTCTTC. It codes for CAASRAGGRTNEQFF.